This TCR beta chain was sequenced in a study of shared clonotypes between healthy human individuals. Study-wide background: The cohort comprised a couple of women and a few men. Their ages spanned 18 to 49 years.

V gave up 0 bases and J gave up 6 bases; unmatched junction bases: 3. Germline assignment: CDR1 SGHDT and CDR2 YYEEEE. The CDR3 consists of 15 residues. CD45RO-negative CD8 cells positively selected for CCR7 made up the naive population, which excluded terminally differentiated effector memory CD45RA+ cells. As processed by the authors: ImmunoSEQ only sent back junction sequences with no quality scores, so filtering was done differently. The repertoire was sequenced with immunoSEQ multiplex PCR; TCRdb's copy has only in-frame clones and lacks some. Clone size and the V and J calls come from that table; the DNA yielded D and trimming. The sample yields approximately 590,000 clones, around 95% seen once.

The sequence came from a woman aged 25 to 39 in good health. The V gene is TRBV5-6, the J gene TRBJ2-1; 10 bases match TRBD2. Sample: naive CD8+ T cells sorted from blood. Here the CDR3 reads CASSLVVAGGNEQFF. DNA of the CDR3: TGTGCCAGCAGCTTGGTGGTAGCGGGAGGCAATGAGCAGTTCTTC.